This record covers a single TCR beta chain. The data belong to a study of blood T cell repertoires in COVID-19. Per the original methods: Researchers report that nucleated cell counts were estimated from reference gene primer amplification. Assay used: immunoSEQ multiplex PCR; TCRdb lists only in-frame clones, some missing. V and J calls and clone size are those listed in that table; D and trimming were worked out from the DNA. Found here are over 250,000 clones, more than 75% of them singletons; the top ten hold approximately 1.5%. The sequencing input was peripheral blood. The sequence was collected from a woman in her thirties or forties who had recovered from COVID-19.

The chain's CDR3 is CASSQERLTGGADFYEQYF. CDR3 coding DNA: TGTGCCAGCAGCCAAGAAAGATTGACAGGGGGCGCGGATTTTTACGAGCAGTACTTC. The rearrangement joins TRBV3-1 (or the pseudogene TRBV3-2) to TRBJ2-7; TRBD1 agrees at 10 bases. This CDR3 region has 19 residues. Germline values: CDR1 LGHDT, CDR2 YNNKEL (reference sequence). Trimming removed 0 bases from V and 4 bases from J; junction bases left unmatched: 15.